The entry below describes one T cell receptor (beta chain). Repertoires were generated with immunoSEQ multiplex PCR, while TCRdb's copy carries only in-frame clones and drops some. The sample holds roughly 92,000 clones, approximately 86% seen once. These data belong to a study of blood T cell repertoires in COVID-19. CDR1 and CDR2 (germline): MNHEY, SVGAGI. This CDR3 contains 15 residues. The V and J ends lost 2 bases and 0 bases respectively, with 11 bases between them. This TCR derives from a man aged 50-59 years with acute or convalescent COVID-19. The V call is TRBV6-5, the J call TRBJ2-7, with D possibly matching TRBD2 (5 bases). Specimen: peripheral blood. The DNA for the CDR3 is TGTGCCAGCAGTTACCGGACGGGGAGCTCCTACGAGCAGTACTTC. Its protein product is CASSYRTGSSYEQYF.